This T cell receptor (beta chain) was captured by sequencing in a study of cytomegalovirus exposure and HLA in healthy donors. Whole-study results and caveats: The dataset shows that most TCR sequences were rare, while some public TCRs occurred in many donors. Cytomegalovirus status, reportedly, was diagnosed with high specificity and sensitivity by the classifier.

CDR3 size: 14 residues. The V end was cut by 3 bases, the J end by 1 base, with 8 bases between. Germline V gives CDR1 PRHDT, CDR2 FYEKMQ (reference sequence). This clone appeared once. Its target is unknown. The PCR made use of 60 Vbeta and 13 Jbeta primers. Generated by immunoSEQ multiplex PCR, the TCRdb table keeps only in-frame clones and is missing some. The table includes about 120,000 clones, under 70% detected once. Sequenced: PBMCs. The genes are TRBV13 and TRBJ2-3, with a possible D match to TRBD2 (5 bases). The TCR originated in a man under 40 in good health and CMV-seropositive. The CDR3 nucleotides read TGTGCCAGCAGCTTGGGTAGCGGCACAGATACGCAGTATTTT. Amino acid sequence: CASSLGSGTDTQYF.